The 28 T cell receptor beta chains below come from one sample, sequenced in a study of graft-versus-host responses after intestinal transplantation. Sequencing used immunoSEQ multiplex PCR; TCRdb keeps in-frame clones, though not all of them. The data contain some 150,000 clones, approximately 91% of them singletons. The antigens for these receptors are not known. Sequenced material: unstimulated CD4+ T cells sorted from spleen or lymph node cells, taken before intestinal transplant. The receptor set was obtained from a human donor who received an intestinal transplant.

This CDR3 is CASSRDRGRYEQYF. Written as DNA, the CDR3 is TGCGCCAGCAGCAGGGACAGGGGGCGGTACGAGCAGTACTTC. The chain couples TRBV5-1 to TRBJ2-7; TRBD1 agrees at 12 bases. CDR1 SGHRS and CDR2 YFSETQ come from the germline V gene. The J segment lost 4 bases and the V segment lost 4 bases, leaving 3 bases of the junction unmatched. The CDR3 runs to 14 residues.

This clone has only one observation. The chain couples TRBV28 to TRBJ1-1; TRBD1 aligns across 11 bases. Unmatched junction bases numbered 4, after V lost 3 bases and J lost 10 bases. In germline, CDR1 is MDHEN, CDR2 SYDVKM. The CDR3 has 13 residues. The CDR3 nucleotides read TGTGCCAGCAGTTTTCGGACAGGGGGCAGAGCTTTCTTT. As protein: CASSFRTGGRAFF.

This clone has a single count. The rearrangement uses TRBV7-2 and TRBJ1-1, with 7 positions matching TRBD1. J lost 8 bases, V lost 5 bases, and 8 bases had no gene match. The CDR3 length is 13 residues. The germline V gene encodes CDR1 SGHTA and CDR2 FQGNSA. The CDR3 spells CASSLRQGKEAFF. Here the CDR3 DNA reads TGTGCCAGCAGCCTTCGACAGGGAAAGGAAGCTTTCTTT.

This chain links TRBV27 with TRBJ2-7; maybe TRBD1 (6 bases). In germline, CDR1 is MNHEY, CDR2 SMNVEV (reference sequence). The CDR3 has 15 amino acids. V lost 5 bases and J 2 bases, leaving 16 bases between the germline ends. CDR3 in amino acids: CASSPRQDGTYEQYF. CDR3 DNA: TGTGCCAGCAGTCCCCGACAGGATGGTACCTACGAGCAGTACTTC.

J is TRBJ2-1 and V is TRBV7-6; possible D gene TRBD2, 6 bases. CDR1 and CDR2 from the germline V gene are SGHVS and FNYEAQ. Trimming took 2 bases from V and 2 from J, leaving 13 bases between them. The CDR3 is made up of 16 amino acids. CDR3 nucleotides: TGTGCCAGCAGCTTACAGGCGGGACCTGCCTACAATGAGCAGTTCTTC. This sequence encodes CASSLQAGPAYNEQFF. The full variable domain, completed using reference TRBV7-6 and TRBJ2-1, is GAGVSQSPRYKVTKRGQDVALRCDPISGHVSLYWYRQALGQGPEFLTYFNYEAQQDKSGLPNDRFSAERPEGSISTLTIQRTEQRDSAMYRCASSLQAGPAYNEQFFGPGTRLTVL.

The rearrangement links TRBV9 to TRBJ2-1, with D possibly TRBD1 on 5 matching bases. The V end lost 2 bases, the J end lost 1 base, and 7 bases lay between the germline ends. Germline values: CDR1 SGDLS, CDR2 YYNGEE. The CDR3 contains 14 residues. As DNA, the CDR3 is TGTGCCAGCAGCGTGGGGCTATCCTACAATGAGCAGTTCTTC. Amino acid sequence: CASSVGLSYNEQFF. Full variable domain (rest looked up from reference TRBV9 and TRBJ2-1): DSGVTQTPKHLITATGQRVTLRCSPRSGDLSVYWYQQSLDQGLQFLIQYYNGEERAKGNILERFSAQQFPDLHSELNLSSLELGDSALYFCASSVGLSYNEQFFGPGTRLTVL.

V usage is TRBV14 and J usage is TRBJ2-7; a weak D match, TRBD2 (6 bases). The V end lost 3 bases, the J end lost 2 bases, and 14 bases lay between the germline ends. Per germline, CDR1 SGHDN and CDR2 FVKESK. CDR3 length: 15 residues. The CDR3 nucleotides are TGTGCCAGCAGCCATTCGAGGAGGGATGCCTACGAGCAGTACTTC. Amino acid sequence: CASSHSRRDAYEQYF.

A remark on this clone: This specimen includes other DNA sequences encoding the same CDR3. The gene calls are TRBV28 and TRBJ1-2; D is unresolved. V lost 2 bases and J 4 bases, leaving 17 bases between the germline ends. Germline CDR1 MDHEN, CDR2 SYDVKM. The CDR3 loop spans 16 amino acids. CDR3 in amino acids: CASSLGRLVGGYGYTF. The DNA of the CDR3 is TGTGCCAGCAGTTTAGGGCGGTTAGTAGGCGGCTATGGCTACACCTTC.

The rearrangement uses TRBV9 and TRBJ1-1; 7 bases map to TRBD1. The CDR3 loop spans 17 amino acids. The germline gives CDR1 SGDLS, CDR2 YYNGEE. The V gene end was trimmed by 4 bases and the J gene end by 0 bases; junction bases not matched to a gene: 12. For the CDR3, the DNA is TGTGCCAGCAGCCCTCGACAGGGTGCGGTAATGAACACTGAAGCTTTCTTT. Amino acid sequence: CASSPRQGAVMNTEAFF. The variable domain in full, with the rest retrieved from reference TRBV9 and TRBJ1-1, is DSGVTQTPKHLITATGQRVTLRCSPRSGDLSVYWYQQSLDQGLQFLIQYYNGEERAKGNILERFSAQQFPDLHSELNLSSLELGDSALYFCASSPRQGAVMNTEAFFGQGTRLTVV.

This clone occurred a few times. The CDR3 DNA reads as TGTGCCAGCAGTCCAAATGGCCTAAATCAGCCCCAGCATTTT. Its translation: CASSPNGLNQPQHF. The J gene is TRBJ1-5, the V gene TRBV27; D uncertain. V was trimmed by 5 bases and J by 4 bases, leaving 12 bases between them. The CDR3 loop spans 14 amino acids. Germline V lookup: CDR1 MNHEY, CDR2 SMNVEV (reference sequence).

J is TRBJ1-4 and V is TRBV2; D is ambiguous. CDR3 length equals 13 residues. Per the germline V gene, CDR1 is SNHLY and CDR2 is FYNNEI. The V gene lost 6 bases and the J gene lost 4 bases, with 9 bases spanning the gap. The CDR3 DNA reads as TGTGCCAGCAGGGGCAGCCTTAATGAAAAACTGTTTTTT. Its translation: CASRGSLNEKLFF.

The V and J genes are TRBV5-1 and TRBJ1-1; a weak D match, TRBD1 (5 bases). This CDR3 contains 13 residues. The V and J ends lost 4 bases and 4 bases respectively, with 11 bases between them. Germline values: CDR1 SGHRS, CDR2 YFSETQ. The CDR3 here is CASSGTGSTEAFF. The CDR3 DNA sequence: TGCGCCAGCAGCGGAACAGGATCCACTGAAGCTTTCTTT.

V usage is TRBV15 and J usage is TRBJ2-4, with 8 bases matching TRBD1. The CDR3 spans 15 residues. Germline lookup yields CDR1 LNHNV and CDR2 YYDKDF (reference sequence). J lost 7 bases, V lost 1 base, and 6 bases had no gene match. The CDR3 coding sequence is TGTGCCACCAGCAGAGGCACCTGGACAGGGAACATTCAGTACTTC. Its protein product is CATSRGTWTGNIQYF.

The genes are TRBV7-3 and TRBJ2-1; TRBD2 aligns across 9 bases. V lost 5 bases and J lost 4; bases outside the gene matches: 6. CDR3 length: 15 residues. Looked up from germline, CDR1 is SGHTA and CDR2 is FQGTGA. This CDR3 is CASSLSGSVYNEQFF. For the CDR3, the DNA is TGTGCCAGCAGCCTTAGCGGGAGTGTTTACAATGAGCAGTTCTTC.

The rearrangement joins TRBV5-1 to TRBJ2-5; maybe TRBD1 (6 bases). The closer fit of TRBJ2-7 to the DNA end suggests the J call may be wrong. Germline assignment: CDR1 SGHRS and CDR2 YFSETQ. The CDR3 is 15 amino acids. CDR3 amino acids: CASSSGATGVYEQYF. The DNA for the CDR3 is TGCGCCAGCAGCTCCGGGGCGACAGGCGTCTACGAGCAGTACTTC.

The chain couples TRBV7-2 to TRBJ1-4; weak D call: TRBD1 (6 bases). Germline CDR1 reads SGHTA; CDR2 reads FQGNSA. CDR3 size: 14 residues. Trimming removed 5 bases from V and 8 bases from J, with 15 bases in between. DNA of the CDR3: TGTGCCAGCAGCCCCGTCAGGGGTGGAGAAAAACTGTTTTTT. Residues: CASSPVRGGEKLFF.

The V and J genes are TRBV27 and TRBJ2-5, with 7 bases aligning to TRBD2. Germline values: CDR1 MNHEY, CDR2 SMNVEV (reference sequence). Germline trimming cut 5 bases from V and 6 bases from J; bases unmatched to any gene: 9. The CDR3 is 14 amino acids. CDR3 in amino acids: CASSLKTSLQTQYF. Written as DNA, the CDR3 is TGTGCCAGCAGTCTGAAGACTAGCTTGCAGACCCAGTACTTC.

The chain uses TRBV30 and TRBJ1-3; tentative D call: TRBD1 (6 bases). Germline values: CDR1 GTSNPN, CDR2 SVGIG (reference sequence). This CDR3 is built from 16 residues. V shed 1 base and J shed 0 bases, with 13 bases lying between them. The CDR3 here is CAWSGVIRGSGNTIYF. The DNA of the CDR3 is TGTGCCTGGAGTGGAGTAATCAGGGGCTCTGGAAACACCATATATTTT.

The V and J genes are TRBV18 and TRBJ2-5; 10 bases match TRBD1. The DNA end favors TRBJ2-7, so the J call may be wrong. The CDR3 spans 14 residues. From germline, CDR1 is KGHSH and CDR2 LQKENI. The CDR3 is CASLAGTGVYEQYF. As DNA, the CDR3 is TGTGCCAGCTTAGCCGGGACAGGGGTCTACGAGCAGTACTTC.

This clone occurred once. The CDR3 region is CASSSQDNYGYTF. In DNA, the CDR3 is TGCGCCAGCAGCTCTCAGGATAACTATGGCTACACCTTC. This sequence joins TRBV5-1 and TRBJ1-2; D is unresolved. The germline V and J ends were trimmed by 3 bases and 1 base, with 7 bases remaining between them. The germline V gene has CDR1 SGHRS and CDR2 YFSETQ. CDR3 size: 13 residues.

This clone was seen more than once but under ten times. The V and J genes are TRBV4-3 and TRBJ2-7, with D hard to call. This CDR3 is built from 15 residues. Looked up from germline, CDR1 is LGHNA and CDR2 is YSLEER. V was pared by 1 base and J by 7 bases, with 17 bases between. The CDR3, as DNA: TGCGCCAGCAGCCAAGTGGGCCATTCCCTCGGGGAGCAGTACTTC. Encoded protein: CASSQVGHSLGEQYF.

The chain recombines TRBV6-6 with TRBJ2-2, with unresolved D. CDR1 MNHNY and CDR2 SVGAGI come from the germline V gene (reference sequence). The germline V and J ends were trimmed by 0 bases and 3 bases, with 11 bases remaining between them. This CDR3 has 16 amino acids. The CDR3: CASSYSAGVDTGELFF. The CDR3 DNA sequence: TGTGCCAGCAGTTACTCGGCTGGGGTTGACACCGGGGAGCTGTTTTTT.

Details on this clone: Different DNA sequences within this sample yield the same CDR3. The chain joins TRBV28 to TRBJ2-7, with TRBD2 identical over 12 bases. The CDR3 length is 13 residues. CDR1 is MDHEN, CDR2 SYDVKM, per germline. Trimming took 6 bases from V and 3 from J; bases not matched to a gene: 0. The CDR3 nucleotides read TGTGCCAGCAGGACTAGCGGGAGCTACGAGCAGTACTTC. Amino acid sequence: CASRTSGSYEQYF.

The gene calls are TRBV2 and TRBJ2-1, with 11 positions matching TRBD2. The CDR3 covers 17 residues. CDR1 and CDR2 from the germline V gene are SNHLY and FYNNEI. The J segment lost 4 bases and the V segment lost 8 bases, leaving 13 bases of the junction unmatched. CDR3 sequence reads: CASSRASGRSRYNEQFF. The CDR3 DNA is TGTGCCAGCTCCAGGGCTAGCGGGAGGTCGAGATACAATGAGCAGTTCTTC.

The rearrangement uses TRBV6-5 and TRBJ2-7; 8 bases agree with TRBD1. From germline, CDR1 is MNHEY and CDR2 SVGAGI. V shed 8 bases, J shed 2 bases, and the junction held 5 bases outside the gene matches. CDR3 length: 13 residues. The CDR3 DNA reads TGTGCCAGCGGGACAGGACTCACCTACGAGCAGTACTTC. It translates to CASGTGLTYEQYF.

The chain uses TRBV4-1 and TRBJ1-5, with TRBD1 as a possible D gene (5 bases). This CDR3 has 17 residues. Germline CDR1 and CDR2: MGHRA and YSYEKL. Trimming shortened V by 0 bases and J by 5 bases, and 17 bases separated the two germline ends. CDR3 sequence: CASSQDGGPTGYQPQHF. CDR3 bases: TGCGCCAGCAGCCAAGATGGGGGACCCACGGGGTATCAGCCCCAGCATTTT.

The gene calls are TRBV6-5 and TRBJ1-6; D is possibly TRBD1 (6 bases). The germline V and J ends were trimmed by 6 bases and 8 bases, with 14 bases remaining between them. The CDR3 runs 14 residues. Germline V gene sequence: CDR1 MNHEY, CDR2 SVGAGI. This CDR3 reads CASSEQGVYSPLHF. Written as DNA, the CDR3 is TGTGCCAGCAGCGAACAGGGTGTGTATTCACCCCTCCACTTT.

The rearrangement uses TRBV7-9 and TRBJ2-1, with 12 bases matching TRBD2. V lost 5 bases and J lost 6; bases outside the gene matches: 8. The CDR3 length is 16 residues. Germline assignment: CDR1 SEHNR and CDR2 FQNEAQ (reference sequence). As DNA, the CDR3 is TGTGCCAGCAGCCGGACTAGCGGGAAGGGAGGCAATGAGCAGTTCTTC. Amino acid sequence: CASSRTSGKGGNEQFF.